The 3 T cell receptor beta chains presented below share a single source sample, sequenced in a study of blood T cells in healthy people across ages. Through a sample-barcoded 5' primer and a J-beta primer mix, a second PCR was run for roughly 6 to 12 cycles. TCRdb fed the 5' RACE reads into MiXCR, producing one record per CDR3 protein. The sample lists about 680,000 distinct CDR3 sequences; around half were seen once. Sequencing input: blood. The origin of the receptors is a woman aged 60 to 75 in good health.

The chain carries TRBV19 and TRBJ2-2; no clear D. Trimming stripped 9 bases from V and 6 bases from J, with 8 bases between. The CDR3 is 11 residues long. Per the germline V gene, CDR1 is LNHDA and CDR2 is SQIVND (reference sequence). CDR3 sequence reads: CARSVAGELFF. The CDR3 nucleotides are TGTGCCAGGAGTGTAGCCGGGGAGCTGTTTTTT.

This chain connects TRBV4-2 to TRBJ2-1; 9 bases match TRBD2. The J segment lost 1 base and the V segment lost 0 bases, leaving 10 bases of the junction unmatched. CDR1 is LGHNA and CDR2 is YNFKEQ in the germline V gene. This CDR3 is built from 19 residues. Here the CDR3 DNA reads TGTGCCAGCAGCCAAGAAGTTCCTAGCGGGGCACGTTCCTACAATGAGCAGTTCTTC. Translation gives CASSQEVPSGARSYNEQFF.

Points on this clonotype: This sequence may be a read error, since a much larger clone differs from it by one base. For the CDR3, the DNA is TGTGCCAGCAGCGACAGCAGGACAGGGAGCACCGGGGAGCTGTTTTTT. This translates into CASSDSRTGSTGELFF. This chain connects TRBV9 to TRBJ2-2; 8 positions match TRBD1. V trimming: 3 bases; J trimming: 4 bases; junction bases outside the gene matches: 8. There are 16 residues in the CDR3. From germline, CDR1 is SGDLS and CDR2 YYNGEE.